This TCR beta chain was sequenced for a study of CD4+ T cells in melanoma. Overall study results and limits: CD8+ T cell, macrophage and B cell function reportedly correlated with neoantigen-specific CD4+ T cells. In melanoma, neoantigen-specific CD4+ T cells reportedly differed in differentiation state.

Only in-frame clones appear in the TCRdb table, and some are missing; sequencing was by immunoSEQ multiplex PCR. This sample carries roughly 3,800 clones, roughly 65% of them seen once, and the ten largest clones take 20% to 25%. Remarks on this clone: Its antigen is currently unknown.

The CDR3 spans 16 residues. The sequence derives from a human donor with melanoma. The rearrangement joins TRBV21-1 to TRBJ2-4; the listed D gene, TRBD1, was not tested against the DNA. TRBV21-1 is a known pseudogene. Sequenced sample: cells from a culture (not recorded whether cultured in vitro). The DNA of the CDR3 is TGTGCCAGCAGCAAAGGTTACCAGGCGGCCAAAAACATTCAGTACTTC. It is translated as CASSKGYQAAKNIQYF.